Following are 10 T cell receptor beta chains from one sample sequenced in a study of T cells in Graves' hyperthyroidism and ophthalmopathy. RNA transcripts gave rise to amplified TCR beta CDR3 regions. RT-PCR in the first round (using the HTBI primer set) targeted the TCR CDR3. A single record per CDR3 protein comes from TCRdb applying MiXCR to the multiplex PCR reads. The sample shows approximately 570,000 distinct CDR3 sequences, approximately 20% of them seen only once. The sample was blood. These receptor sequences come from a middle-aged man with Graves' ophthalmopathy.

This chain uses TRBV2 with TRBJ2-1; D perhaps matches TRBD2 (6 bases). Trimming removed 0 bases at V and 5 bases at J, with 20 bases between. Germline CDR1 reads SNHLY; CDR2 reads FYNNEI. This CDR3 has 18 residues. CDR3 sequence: CASSEAALTGVGDNEQFF. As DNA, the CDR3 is TGTGCCAGCAGTGAAGCAGCATTAACGGGGGTGGGGGACAATGAGCAGTTCTTC.

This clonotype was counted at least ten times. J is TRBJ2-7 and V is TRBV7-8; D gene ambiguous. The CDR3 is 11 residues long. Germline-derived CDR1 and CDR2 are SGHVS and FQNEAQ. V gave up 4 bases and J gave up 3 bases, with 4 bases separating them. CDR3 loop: CASSWDYEQYF. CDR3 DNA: TGTGCCAGCAGCTGGGACTACGAGCAGTACTTC.

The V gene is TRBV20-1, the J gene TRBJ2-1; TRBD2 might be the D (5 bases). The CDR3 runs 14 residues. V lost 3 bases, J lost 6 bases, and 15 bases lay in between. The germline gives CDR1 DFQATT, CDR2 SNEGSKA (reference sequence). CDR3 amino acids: CSASPAWELNEQFF. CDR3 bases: TGCAGTGCTAGTCCCGCCTGGGAGCTCAATGAGCAGTTCTTC.

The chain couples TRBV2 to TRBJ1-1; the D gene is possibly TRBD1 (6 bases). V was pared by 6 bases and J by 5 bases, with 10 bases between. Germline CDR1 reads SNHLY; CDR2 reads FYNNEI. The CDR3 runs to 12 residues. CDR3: CASRGGETEAFF. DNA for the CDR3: TGTGCCAGCAGAGGGGGGGAGACTGAAGCTTTCTTT.

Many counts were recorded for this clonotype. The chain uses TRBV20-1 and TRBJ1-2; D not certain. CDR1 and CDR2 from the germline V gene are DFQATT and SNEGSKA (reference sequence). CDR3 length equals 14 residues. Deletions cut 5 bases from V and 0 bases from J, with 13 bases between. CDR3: CSARPAGSNYGYTF. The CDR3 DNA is TGCAGTGCTCGACCGGCAGGCTCTAACTATGGCTACACCTTC.

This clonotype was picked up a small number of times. This chain's CDR3 is CASSNGPSGETQYF. The DNA of the CDR3 is TGTGCCAGCTCAAACGGACCCTCCGGGGAGACCCAGTACTTC. The J gene is TRBJ2-5, the V gene TRBV13; no definite D call. The CDR3 totals 14 residues. Germline assignment: CDR1 PRHDT and CDR2 FYEKMQ (reference sequence). V was shortened by 8 bases and J by 5 bases, with 18 bases between the two germline ends.

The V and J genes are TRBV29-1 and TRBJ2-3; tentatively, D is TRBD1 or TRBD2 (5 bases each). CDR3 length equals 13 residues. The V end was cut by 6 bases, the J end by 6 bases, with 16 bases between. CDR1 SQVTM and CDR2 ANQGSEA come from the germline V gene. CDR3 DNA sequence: TGCAGCGTGCTCGGGACCGCCGTGGATACGCAGTATTTT. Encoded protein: CSVLGTAVDTQYF.

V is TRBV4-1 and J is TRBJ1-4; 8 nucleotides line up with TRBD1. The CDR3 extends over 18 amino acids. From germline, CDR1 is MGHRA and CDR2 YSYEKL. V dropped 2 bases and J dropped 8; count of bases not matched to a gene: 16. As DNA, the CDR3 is TGCGCCAGCAGCCAACCACGGACAGGGAGATTAGGAGGCGAAAAACTGTTTTTT. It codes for CASSQPRTGRLGGEKLFF.

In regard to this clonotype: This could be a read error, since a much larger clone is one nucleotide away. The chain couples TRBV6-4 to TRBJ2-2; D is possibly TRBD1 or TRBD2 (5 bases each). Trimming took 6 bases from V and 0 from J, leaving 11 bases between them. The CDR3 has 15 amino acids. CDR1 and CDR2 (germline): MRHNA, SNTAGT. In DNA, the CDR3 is TGTGCCAGCAGGACCGGGACCTCGAACACCGGGGAGCTGTTTTTT. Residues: CASRTGTSNTGELFF.

CDR3 protein: CSAGGWGGTEAFF. CDR3 DNA sequence: TGCAGCGCCGGGGGGTGGGGCGGGACTGAAGCTTTCTTT. The chain joins TRBV29-1 to TRBJ1-1; a weak D match, TRBD1 (5 bases). Looked up from germline, CDR1 is SQVTM and CDR2 is ANQGSEA. V was trimmed by 7 bases and J by 5 bases, leaving 17 bases between them. The CDR3 consists of 13 residues. Full variable domain (missing parts from reference TRBV29-1 and TRBJ1-1): SAVISQKPSRDICQRGTSLTIQCQVDSQVTMMFWYRQQPGQSLTLIATANQGSEATYESGFVIDKFPISRPNLTFSTLTVSNMSPEDSSIYLCSAGGWGGTEAFFGQGTRLTVV.